One sample yielded the 9 T cell receptor beta chains listed below, sequenced in a study of shared clonotypes between healthy human individuals. Libraries were prepared by immunoSEQ multiplex PCR; TCRdb keeps only in-frame clonotypes and omits some of them. The sample has about 1 million clones; about 77% are singletons. The sequenced sample consisted of memory CD4+ T cells sorted from blood. Subset in this sample: CD45RA-negative fraction. The receptor set was obtained from a man aged 18 to 29 in good health.

The chain employs TRBV5-8 and TRBJ2-1; tentatively, D is TRBD1 or TRBD2 (5 bases each). CDR3 length: 18 amino acids. Trimming removed 0 bases from V and 0 bases from J, with 16 bases in between. From germline, CDR1 is SGHTS and CDR2 YDEGEE. The DNA of the CDR3 is TGTGCCAGCAGCTTGGCGCAGGGTGGGGGATTCTCCTACAATGAGCAGTTCTTC. This encodes CASSLAQGGGFSYNEQFF.

V is TRBV5-1 and J is TRBJ2-2; no firm D call. Trimming cost V 0 bases and J 1 base, with 7 bases left between them. The germline gives CDR1 SGHRS, CDR2 YFSETQ. The CDR3 runs 15 residues. In DNA form, the CDR3 reads TGCGCCAGCAGCTTGGGACGAATGAACACCGGGGAGCTGTTTTTT. As protein: CASSLGRMNTGELFF.

This chain joins TRBV13 and TRBJ2-7; D uncertain. V was pared by 3 bases and J by 2 bases, with 8 bases between. This CDR3 spans 13 amino acids. In germline, CDR1 is PRHDT, CDR2 FYEKMQ (reference sequence). CDR3 sequence: CASSLGGPYEQYF. The CDR3 nucleotides are TGTGCCAGCAGCTTGGGTGGGCCCTACGAGCAGTACTTC.

J is TRBJ1-2 and V is TRBV5-1, with 10 bases aligning to TRBD1. The length of the CDR3 is 15 residues. Germline CDR1 is SGHRS and CDR2 is YFSETQ. With V trimmed by 5 bases and J by 14 bases, 18 bases remained unmatched. CDR3 in DNA: TGCGCCAGCAGTGAATCCCCCGGGACAGGGGACCCTTGGACCTTC. It encodes CASSESPGTGDPWTF.

This chain joins TRBV6-1 and TRBJ1-2; tentative D call: TRBD1 (5 bases). From germline, CDR1 is MNHNS and CDR2 SASEGT. This CDR3 comprises 14 residues. Trimming left V 4 bases short and J 8 bases short, with 17 bases between. CDR3 nucleotide sequence: TGTGCCAGCAGTGCGCAGGGCAGTCTGGGCGGCTACACCTTC. This codes for CASSAQGSLGGYTF.

The chain has TRBV5-6 and TRBJ1-2; a possible D gene is TRBD1 (5 bases). In germline, CDR1 is SGHDT, CDR2 YYEEEE. With 1 base removed from V and 3 bases from J, the gap between germline ends came to 16 bases. This CDR3 has 16 residues. CDR3 sequence: CASSLPLPTQDYGYTF. The CDR3 DNA follows: TGTGCCAGCAGCTTGCCTCTACCGACACAGGACTATGGCTACACCTTC.

V usage is TRBV9 and J usage is TRBJ2-1, with 9 positions matching TRBD1. Germline values: CDR1 SGDLS, CDR2 YYNGEE. The V segment lost 4 bases and the J segment 4 bases; nucleotides outside the gene matches: 6. The CDR3 runs 15 residues. The CDR3 reads CASSSGQGPYNEQFF. CDR3 bases: TGTGCCAGCAGCTCCGGACAGGGGCCATACAATGAGCAGTTCTTC.

This clone was detected only a few times. The rearrangement links TRBV30 to TRBJ1-1, with D uncertain. Germline CDR1 GTSNPN, CDR2 SVGIG (reference sequence). V shed 3 bases and J shed 1 base, with 6 bases lying between them. The CDR3 sequence is 12 residues long. DNA of the CDR3: TGTGCCTGGAGACAGACGAACACTGAAGCTTTCTTT. Protein sequence: CAWRQTNTEAFF.

The count of this clone is one. The chain carries TRBV11-2 and TRBJ1-2; no clear D gene. This CDR3 region has 15 residues. Trimming cost V 0 bases and J 5 bases, with 13 bases left between them. Germline V gives CDR1 SGHAT, CDR2 FQNNGV. CDR3: CASSLEPTTIYGYTF. In nucleotides, the CDR3 is TGTGCCAGCAGCTTAGAACCCACAACGATATATGGCTACACCTTC.